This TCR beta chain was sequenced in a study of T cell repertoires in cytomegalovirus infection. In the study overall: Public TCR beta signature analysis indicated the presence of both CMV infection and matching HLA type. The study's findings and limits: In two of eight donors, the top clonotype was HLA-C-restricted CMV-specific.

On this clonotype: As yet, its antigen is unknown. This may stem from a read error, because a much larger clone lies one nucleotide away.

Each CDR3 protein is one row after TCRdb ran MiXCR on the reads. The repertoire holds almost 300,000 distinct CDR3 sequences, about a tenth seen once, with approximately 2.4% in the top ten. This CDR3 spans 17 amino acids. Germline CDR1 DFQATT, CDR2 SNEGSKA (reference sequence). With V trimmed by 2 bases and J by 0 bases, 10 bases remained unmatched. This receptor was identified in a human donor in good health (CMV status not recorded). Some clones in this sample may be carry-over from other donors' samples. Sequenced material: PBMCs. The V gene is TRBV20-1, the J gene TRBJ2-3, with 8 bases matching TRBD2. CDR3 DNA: TGCAGTGCTAGAAATCCTAGCGGGCCATCTAGCACAGATACGCAGTATTTT. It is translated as CSARNPSGPSSTDTQYF.